What follows are 5 T cell receptor beta chains derived from one specimen sequenced in a study of blood T cell repertoires in COVID-19. Clones were read by immunoSEQ multiplex PCR, and TCRdb kept only the in-frame ones, dropping some. The table records 30,000 to 35,000 clones, roughly 87% of them present only once. The source material was peripheral blood. All receptors derive from an elderly man with acute or convalescent COVID-19.

This clone occurred once. The V and J genes are TRBV11-2 and TRBJ2-3; 10 bases are shared with TRBD2. The V gene's germline CDR1 is SGHAT and CDR2 FQNNGV. The CDR3 loop spans 18 amino acids. Germline trimming cut 1 base from V and 2 bases from J; bases unmatched to any gene: 9. The CDR3 reads CASSLGIQAGGVTDTQYF. The CDR3 DNA follows: TGTGCCAGCAGCTTAGGTATACAAGCGGGAGGGGTCACAGATACGCAGTATTTT.

The V call is TRBV19, the J call TRBJ1-4, with 10 bases lining up with TRBD1. Germline-derived CDR1 and CDR2 are LNHDA and SQIVND (reference sequence). The V gene end was trimmed by 8 bases and the J gene end by 0 bases; junction bases not matched to a gene: 3. This CDR3 has 15 residues. The CDR3 coding sequence is TGTGCCAGTCGGGACAGGGGTTCAACTAATGAAAAACTGTTTTTT. Translating gives CASRDRGSTNEKLFF.

The chain links TRBV18 to TRBJ1-6, with TRBD1 identical over 12 bases. This CDR3 is 17 amino acids long. V was pared by 4 bases and J by 5 bases, with 6 bases of the junction left unmatched. Germline loops: CDR1 KGHSH, CDR2 LQKENI. CDR3 in amino acids: CASSRTGTGGDNSPLHF. The DNA for the CDR3 is TGTGCCAGCTCACGCACCGGGACAGGGGGCGATAATTCACCCCTCCACTTT. The variable domain in full, with the rest retrieved from reference TRBV18 and TRBJ1-6, is NAGVMQNPRHLVRRRGQEARLRCSPMKGHSHVYWYRQLPEEGLKFMVYLQKENIIDESGMPKERFSAEFPKEGPSILRIQQVVRGDSAAYFCASSRTGTGGDNSPLHFGNGTRLTVT.

This rearrangement joins TRBV3-1 (or the pseudogene TRBV3-2) to TRBJ2-7, with D uncertain. The germline V and J ends were trimmed by 0 bases and 7 bases, with 13 bases remaining between them. In germline, CDR1 is LGHDT, CDR2 YNNKEL (reference sequence). This CDR3 has 14 amino acids. The CDR3 coding sequence is TGTGCCAGCAGCCAAGAGGCGACGGGTGGGGAGCAGTACTTC. This codes for CASSQEATGGEQYF.

V is TRBV5-1 and J is TRBJ2-1; 7 nucleotides match TRBD2. The CDR3 extends over 15 amino acids. V lost 5 bases to trimming and J lost 6 bases; unmatched junction nucleotides: 11. Germline lookup yields CDR1 SGHRS and CDR2 YFSETQ. CDR3 protein: CASRPGTPGGNEQFF. In DNA, the CDR3 is TGCGCCAGCAGACCCGGGACTCCGGGGGGCAATGAGCAGTTCTTC.